One and the same sample provided the 15 T cell receptor beta chains below, sequenced in a study of T cell changes during pregnancy in multiple sclerosis. TCRdb's copy holds only in-frame clones and misses some; the assay was immunoSEQ multiplex PCR. Seen here are tens of thousands of clones, about 90% observed once, and the top ten hold over 0.45%. Sequencing was performed on CD4+ T cells from peripheral blood mononuclear cells, taken after pregnancy. The receptors here all came from a female donor with multiple sclerosis, enrolled in a pregnancy study.

This chain uses TRBV6-1 with TRBJ2-5; 7 bases align to TRBD2. CDR3 length equals 15 residues. With 0 bases clipped from V and 2 bases from J, the junction kept 3 bases outside the gene matches. Germline assignment: CDR1 MNHNS and CDR2 SASEGT. DNA for the CDR3: TGTGCCAGCAGTGAAGCCGGGAGGCAGCAAGAGACCCAGTACTTC. This sequence encodes CASSEAGRQQETQYF.

The J gene is TRBJ1-5, the V gene TRBV19, with 7 bases matching TRBD1. This CDR3 is 13 amino acids long. The V gene end was trimmed by 10 bases and the J gene end by 5 bases; junction bases not matched to a gene: 8. Germline V gives CDR1 LNHDA, CDR2 SQIVND (reference sequence). This CDR3 reads CATIGQGDQPQHF. The CDR3 DNA follows: TGTGCCACTATTGGGCAGGGGGATCAGCCCCAGCATTTT.

The rearrangement joins TRBV27 to TRBJ2-7, with 9 bases identical to TRBD1. Unmatched junction bases numbered 4, after V lost 4 bases and J lost 6 bases. The CDR3 covers 13 residues. Germline CDR1 reads MNHEY; CDR2 reads SMNVEV (reference sequence). CDR3 in DNA: TGTGCCAGCAGTTCGCTGGACAGGGGCGAGCAGTACTTC. Protein: CASSSLDRGEQYF.

The chain is built from TRBV28 and TRBJ1-2; unclear D gene. V was clipped by 5 bases and J by 5 bases, with 6 bases between them. The germline gives CDR1 MDHEN, CDR2 SYDVKM. The CDR3 contains 11 residues. CDR3 region: CASSLEYGYTF. CDR3 nucleotide sequence: TGTGCCAGCAGTCTAGAGTATGGCTACACCTTC.

The chain's CDR3 is CASIGQHNQPQHF. The CDR3 region has the DNA TGTGCCAGCATCGGACAGCACAATCAGCCCCAGCATTTT. The chain links TRBV6-1 to TRBJ1-5, with a weak D call TRBD1 (6 bases). Trimming removed 7 bases at V and 3 bases at J, with 10 bases between. The CDR3 is made up of 13 amino acids. Per the germline V gene, CDR1 is MNHNS and CDR2 is SASEGT.

The V gene is TRBV4-1, the J gene TRBJ1-1; 8 bases are a match to TRBD1. V lost 0 bases to trimming and J lost 3 bases; unmatched junction nucleotides: 6. The CDR3 is made up of 16 amino acids. The germline CDR1 and CDR2 sequences are MGHRA and YSYEKL. The CDR3 sequence: CASSQETQGADTEAFF. The CDR3, as DNA: TGCGCCAGCAGCCAAGAAACGCAGGGGGCAGACACTGAAGCTTTCTTT.

The rearrangement links TRBV11-2 to TRBJ2-4; D is ambiguous. Per germline, CDR1 SGHAT and CDR2 FQNNGV. V was shortened by 0 bases and J by 12 bases, with 9 bases between the two germline ends. The CDR3 spans 12 residues. As DNA, the CDR3 is TGTGCCAGCAGCTTAGATAAGACACCTCAGTACTTC. Its translation: CASSLDKTPQYF.

The CDR3 nucleotides are TGTGCCAGCAGTGAATGGAGGAACTCCGGCAATGAGCAGTTCTTC. Translated, it gives CASSEWRNSGNEQFF. This chain links TRBV2 with TRBJ2-1; tentative D call: TRBD2 (5 bases). Trimming cost V 2 bases and J 6 bases, with 14 bases left between them. The germline gives CDR1 SNHLY, CDR2 FYNNEI. The CDR3 runs to 15 residues.

The chain carries TRBV30 and TRBJ1-5, with a tentative D call TRBD1 (5 bases). Trimming took off 0 bases at V and 0 bases at J, with 12 bases between the two ends. Per germline, CDR1 GTSNPN and CDR2 SVGIG (reference sequence). This CDR3 is built from 16 residues. The CDR3 protein is CAWSVQQDNSNQPQHF. The DNA of the CDR3 is TGTGCCTGGAGTGTACAACAGGACAATAGCAATCAGCCCCAGCATTTT.

The CDR3 bases are TGTGCCACCAGCAGAGAAACAGATTCCTACAATGAGCAGTTCTTC. Residues: CATSRETDSYNEQFF. This sequence joins TRBV15 and TRBJ2-1, with D hard to call. The germline CDR1 and CDR2 sequences are LNHNV and YYDKDF (reference sequence). V was cut by 0 bases and J by 1 base, with 7 bases left in between. The CDR3 has 15 amino acids.

There are a few counts of this clone. The V gene is TRBV11-2, the J gene TRBJ1-1; 12 bases line up with TRBD1. CDR1 and CDR2 (germline): SGHAT, FQNNGV. V lost 5 bases to trimming and J lost 14 bases; unmatched junction nucleotides: 12. CDR3 length equals 14 residues. CDR3 loop: CASSPGTGGERPFF. The CDR3 DNA sequence: TGTGCCAGCAGCCCTGGGACAGGGGGCGAGCGGCCCTTCTTT.

This sequence joins TRBV6-4 and TRBJ1-3; the D is unclear. Germline assignment: CDR1 MRHNA and CDR2 SNTAGT. The CDR3 has 14 amino acids. The ends were cut back, 6 bases at V and 4 bases at J, with 13 bases in the middle. The CDR3 region has the DNA TGTGCCAGCAGCTCTTGGGAGGCAGGAAACACCATATATTTT. The encoded protein is CASSSWEAGNTIYF.

This clone showed up just once. This rearrangement joins TRBV4-3 to TRBJ1-5; D is unresolved. Germline CDR1 reads LGHNA; CDR2 reads YSLEER. This CDR3 spans 14 amino acids. Trimming shortened V by 0 bases and J by 2 bases, and 5 bases separated the two germline ends. CDR3 coding DNA: TGCGCCAGCAGCCAAGAAACAGGCAATCAGCCCCAGCATTTT. Translating it yields CASSQETGNQPQHF.

This rearrangement joins TRBV2 to TRBJ1-6; tentative D call: TRBD1 (6 bases). V lost 4 bases and J lost 6, with 10 bases in between. This CDR3 has 14 amino acids. Germline-derived CDR1 and CDR2 are SNHLY and FYNNEI. CDR3: CASSVQGFNSPLHF. The CDR3 DNA is TGTGCCAGCAGTGTGCAGGGGTTTAATTCACCCCTCCACTTT.

The chain uses TRBV27 and TRBJ2-1; 10 bases are a match to TRBD2. This CDR3 has 15 residues. Germline trimming cut 6 bases from V and 4 bases from J; bases unmatched to any gene: 6. In germline, CDR1 is MNHEY, CDR2 SMNVEV (reference sequence). The chain's CDR3 is CASSRRTSGYNEQFF. CDR3 in DNA: TGTGCCAGCAGCCGCCGGACTAGCGGATACAATGAGCAGTTCTTC.